A selection of T cell receptor beta chains follows, all from one sample in a study of graft-versus-host responses after intestinal transplantation. This table comes from immunoSEQ multiplex PCR, and its TCRdb copy is limited to in-frame clones, with some not included. This table has fewer than 30,000 clones, roughly 85% appearing once. The material sequenced was PBMCs, taken about 420 days after intestinal transplantation. These receptors all come from a human patient who received an intestinal transplant, so some T cells may come from the graft donor. The CDR3 runs from the conserved cysteine through the conserved F or W. The D gene is left open where the match is weak. A clone size is listed for some rows: how often the clone was seen (once, few, many), or a class if it is expanded.

D	J	V	size	DNA	CDR3
-	TRBJ1-6	TRBV19	-	TGTGCCAGTAGTATCGAAGGGTTGGTTGGTTCACCCCTCCACTTT	CASSIEGLVGSPLHF
-	TRBJ2-3	TRBV5-6	-	TGTGCCAGCAGCTTGGGAAGTGAAGATACGCAGTATTTT	CASSLGSEDTQYF
-	TRBJ1-5	TRBV2	-	TGTGCCAGCAGTGAAGGGTCAGCTTATAGCAATCAGCCCCAGCATTTT	CASSEGSAYSNQPQHF
TRBD1	TRBJ2-7	TRBV5-4	-	TGTGCCAGCAGCACGACAGGGGGCTACGAGCAGTACTTC	CASSTTGGYEQYF
TRBD1	TRBJ1-2	TRBV5-1	-	TGCGCCAGCAGCCCTGGGACAGGGCGTGTGGACTATGGCTACACCTTC	CASSPGTGRVDYGYTF
-	TRBJ2-3	TRBV25-1	-	TGTGCCAGCAGAGATGCAGGGCAGACGCAGTATTTT	CASRDAGQTQYF
-	TRBJ1-2	TRBV14	-	TGTGCCAGCAACCCCGGCGCGAGGCCCTATGGCTACACCTTC	CASNPGARPYGYTF
-	TRBJ2-3	TRBV30	-	TGTGCCTGGAGTGTAGTCAGTCAGGTCCCCCCAGATACGCAGTATTTT	CAWSVVSQVPPDTQYF
-	TRBJ2-7	TRBV6-5	-	TGTGCCAGCAGTGAGAGGCTGGGGGAGCAGTACTTC	CASSERLGEQYF
-	TRBJ2-1	TRBV13	-	TGTGCCAGCAGCTTAAGGGGGAATACTTACAATGAGCAGTTCTTC	CASSLRGNTYNEQFF
TRBD1	TRBJ2-7	TRBV5-4	-	TGTGCCAGCAGCCCCGGGACAGGTCCCTACGAGCAGTACTTC	CASSPGTGPYEQYF
TRBD2	TRBJ2-1	TRBV9	-	TGTGCCAGCAGCCCCCCGGGACTAGCGGGAGGGCCGTTACTTGGTAATGAGCAGTTCTTC	CASSPPGLAGGPLLGNEQFF
TRBD1	TRBJ2-3	TRBV5-5	-	TGTGCCAGCAGCCTACAGGGGGCAGATACGCAGTATTTT	CASSLQGADTQYF
TRBD1	TRBJ1-4	TRBV5-4	once	TGTGCCAGCAGCCGGACAGGGGGCAAAGGTGAAAAACTGTTTTTT	CASSRTGGKGEKLFF
-	TRBJ2-1	TRBV5-1	-	TGCGCCAGCAGCTCGGACAGACGCCCTATGGATGAGCAGTTCTTC	CASSSDRRPMDEQFF
TRBD2	TRBJ2-3	TRBV5-1	-	TGCGCCAGCAGCTTAGGGACTAGCGGGAGCCCCACAGATACGCAGTATTTT	CASSLGTSGSPTDTQYF
TRBD1	TRBJ1-1	TRBV7-6	-	TGTGCCAGCAGCTTTGAGAGGGGGCGTAGGAACACTGAAGCTTTCTTT	CASSFERGRRNTEAFF
TRBD1	TRBJ2-1	TRBV27	once	TGTGCCAGCAGTTTAGCCGGGACAGGGTTTAATGAGCAGTTCTTC	CASSLAGTGFNEQFF
-	TRBJ2-7	TRBV10-2	-	TGCGCCAGCAGTGAGGCAAGGAGGTACGAGCAGTACTTC	CASSEARRYEQYF
TRBD2	TRBJ2-5	TRBV2	-	TGTGCCAGCAGTGATGTAATAGGAACTAGCGGGAGGTCCTTGGAGACCCAGTACTTC	CASSDVIGTSGRSLETQYF
-	TRBJ1-2	TRBV19	-	TGTGCCAGTAGGCCGACCGGCGTGTTCTATGGCTACACCTTC	CASRPTGVFYGYTF
TRBD2	TRBJ2-1	TRBV11-3	-	TGTGCCAGCAGCCCCAGCCCTCGGGAGGACAATGAGCAGTTCTTC	CASSPSPREDNEQFF
TRBD1	TRBJ1-2	TRBV27	-	TGTGCCAGCAGTTTAATAGGCAGGGGGCTGTATGGCTACACCTTC	CASSLIGRGLYGYTF
-	TRBJ2-7	TRBV18	-	TGTGCCAGCTCACCGACGGGACAAGGGGGTACCTACGAGCAGTACTTC	CASSPTGQGGTYEQYF
TRBD2	TRBJ2-5	TRBV7-2	-	TGTGCCAGCAGCCAACTAGCGGGGGGCCCGGAGACCCAGTACTTC	CASSQLAGGPETQYF
TRBD1	TRBJ1-1	TRBV5-6	-	TGTGCCAGCAGCTTGGGACAGGGGCTTAAAGCTTTCTTT	CASSLGQGLKAFF
-	TRBJ1-1	TRBV11-3	few	TGTGCCAGCAGCTTAGAAACAGGCACTGAAGCTTTCTTT	CASSLETGTEAFF
-	TRBJ2-3	TRBV7-3	-	TGTGCCAGCAGCTTAGTAGGGGGGTACACAGATACGCAGTATTTT	CASSLVGGYTDTQYF
-	TRBJ2-7	TRBV5-8	-	TGTGCCAGCACCTTGATCTTTGGGACAATCTCCCACGAGCAGTACTTC	CASTLIFGTISHEQYF
TRBD1	TRBJ2-2	TRBV19	once	TGTGCCAGTAGTATCGCCCTCACGGGACAGAGGAACACCGGGGAGCTGTTTTTT	CASSIALTGQRNTGELFF
-	TRBJ1-5	TRBV19	-	TGTGCCAGTAAACAGGAAAATCAGCCCCAGCATTTT	CASKQENQPQHF
-	TRBJ2-7	TRBV6-5	few	TGTGCCAGCAGACAGGGTCTTCAGAACGAGCAGTACTTC	CASRQGLQNEQYF
TRBD1	TRBJ1-5	TRBV2	-	TGTGCCAGCAGGGGGACAGGGGGACAGCCCCAGCATTTT	CASRGTGGQPQHF
-	TRBJ1-1	TRBV28	-	TGTGCCAGCAGTTTACGGAGCATGAACACTGAAGCTTTCTTT	CASSLRSMNTEAFF
TRBD1	TRBJ1-2	TRBV6-5	once	TGTGCCAGCATAAACAGGGGATCTTATGGCTACACCTTC	CASINRGSYGYTF
-	TRBJ2-2	TRBV5-1	-	TGCGCCAGCAGCTTGTGGTCTACCGGGGAGCTGTTTTTT	CASSLWSTGELFF
-	TRBJ2-7	TRBV5-1	-	TGCGCCAGCAGGGGCGAGAACCTCTCCTACGAGCAGTACTTC	CASRGENLSYEQYF
TRBD1	TRBJ1-2	TRBV15	few	TGTGCCACCAGCAGAGCTGAGACAGGGGCGGGGGGCTACACCTTC	CATSRAETGAGGYTF
TRBD1	TRBJ2-3	TRBV25-1	-	TGTGCCAGCTCCCCGACAGGGAGAGGCACAGATACGCAGTATTTT	CASSPTGRGTDTQYF
-	TRBJ2-7	TRBV7-9	-	TGTGCCAGCAGCTCCGGGGGAGAACCCTACGAGCAGTACTTC	CASSSGGEPYEQYF
-	TRBJ1-6	TRBV30	-	TGTGCCTGGATGGGGGGCAGTAATTCACCCCTCCACTTT	CAWMGGSNSPLHF
-	TRBJ1-4	TRBV2	-	TGTGCCAGCAGTCGACAGGCAACTAATGAAAAACTGTTTTTT	CASSRQATNEKLFF
TRBD1	TRBJ2-7	TRBV27	-	TGTGCCAGCAGAAGGACAGGGGAGAACTACGAGCAGTACTTC	CASRRTGENYEQYF
-	TRBJ2-3	TRBV4-1	-	TGCGCCAGCAGCCATCTGGCCGGGGGCGGGAACCGGGATACGCAGTATTTT	CASSHLAGGGNRDTQYF